One sample yielded the 5 T cell receptor beta chains listed below, sequenced in a study of cytomegalovirus exposure and HLA in healthy donors. The study ran its PCR with 60 Vbeta and 13 Jbeta primers. The repertoire was sequenced with immunoSEQ multiplex PCR; TCRdb's copy has only in-frame clones and lacks some. The sample lists around 100,000 clones; roughly 68% were seen once. Sequencing input: PBMCs. Source of these receptors: a woman younger than 45 in good health and CMV-seronegative.

V is TRBV9 and J is TRBJ2-6, with 8 nucleotides matching TRBD1. The CDR3 extends over 18 amino acids. V gave up 2 bases and J gave up 0 bases; unmatched junction bases: 7. In germline, CDR1 is SGDLS, CDR2 YYNGEE. The CDR3 protein is CASSVGGQGHSGANVLTF. The CDR3 bases are TGTGCCAGCAGCGTGGGTGGACAGGGCCACTCTGGGGCCAACGTCCTGACTTTC.

The chain joins TRBV28 to TRBJ2-2; the D is unclear. This CDR3 contains 12 residues. The germline V gene has CDR1 MDHEN and CDR2 SYDVKM. Trimming pared 3 bases from V and 7 bases from J, leaving 6 bases between. CDR3 bases: TGTGCCAGCAGTTTGGCAGGCGGGGAGCTGTTTTTT. Amino acid sequence: CASSLAGGELFF.

V is TRBV28 and J is TRBJ1-1, with D unclear. This CDR3 contains 10 residues. The germline V gene encodes CDR1 MDHEN and CDR2 SYDVKM. Trimming cost V 5 bases and J 7 bases, with 5 bases left between them. For the CDR3, the DNA is TGTGCCAGCAGTAGAGGTGAAGCTTTCTTT. This encodes CASSRGEAFF.

V is TRBV6-5 and J is TRBJ2-3, with TRBD2 identical over 9 bases. The germline V gene has CDR1 MNHEY and CDR2 SVGAGI. V shed 0 bases, J shed 5 bases, and the junction held 6 bases outside the gene matches. The CDR3 consists of 16 residues. The DNA for the CDR3 is TGTGCCAGCAGTTACTCGCTCAGCGGGAGGAGAGATACGCAGTATTTT. This translates into CASSYSLSGRRDTQYF.

CDR3 DNA sequence: TGTGCCAGCAGCCTTAGTGAGAGCTCCTACAATGAGCAGTTCTTC. This encodes CASSLSESSYNEQFF. The chain links TRBV7-9 to TRBJ2-1; D remains unclear. The V end lost 5 bases, the J end lost 0 bases, and 11 bases lay between the germline ends. The CDR3 totals 15 residues. The germline CDR1 and CDR2 sequences are SEHNR and FQNEAQ (reference sequence).